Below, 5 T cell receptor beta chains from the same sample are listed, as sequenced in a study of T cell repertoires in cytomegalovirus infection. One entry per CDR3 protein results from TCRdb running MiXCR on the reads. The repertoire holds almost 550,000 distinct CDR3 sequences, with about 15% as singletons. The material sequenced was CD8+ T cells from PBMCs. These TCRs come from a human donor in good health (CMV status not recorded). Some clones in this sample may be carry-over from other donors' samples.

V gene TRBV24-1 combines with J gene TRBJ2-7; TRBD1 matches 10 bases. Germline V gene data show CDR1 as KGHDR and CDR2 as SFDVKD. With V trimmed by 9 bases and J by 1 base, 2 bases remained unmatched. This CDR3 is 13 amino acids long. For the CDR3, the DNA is TGTGCCACCGGACAGGGGGAATCCTACGAGCAGTACTTC. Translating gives CATGQGESYEQYF.

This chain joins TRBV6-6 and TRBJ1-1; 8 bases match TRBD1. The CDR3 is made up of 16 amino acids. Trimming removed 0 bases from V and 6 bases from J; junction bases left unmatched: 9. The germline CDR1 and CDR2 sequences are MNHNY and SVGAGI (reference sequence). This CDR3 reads CASSYSLQGQEAEAFF. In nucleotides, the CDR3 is TGTGCCAGCAGTTACTCCCTCCAGGGACAGGAGGCTGAAGCTTTCTTT.

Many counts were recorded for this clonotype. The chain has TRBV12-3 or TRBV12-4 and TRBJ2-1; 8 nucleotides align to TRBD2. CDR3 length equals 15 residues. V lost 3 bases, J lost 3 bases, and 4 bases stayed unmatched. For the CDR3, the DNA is TGTGCCAGCAGTTTTGGCGGGGGGTACTACAATGAGCAGTTCTTC. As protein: CASSFGGGYYNEQFF.

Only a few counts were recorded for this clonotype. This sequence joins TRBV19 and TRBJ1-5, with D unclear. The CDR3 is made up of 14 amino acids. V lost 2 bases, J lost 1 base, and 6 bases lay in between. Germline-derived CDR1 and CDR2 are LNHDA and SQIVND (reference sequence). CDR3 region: CASSIRGSNQPQHF. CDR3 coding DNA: TGTGCCAGTAGTATAAGAGGCAGCAATCAGCCCCAGCATTTT.

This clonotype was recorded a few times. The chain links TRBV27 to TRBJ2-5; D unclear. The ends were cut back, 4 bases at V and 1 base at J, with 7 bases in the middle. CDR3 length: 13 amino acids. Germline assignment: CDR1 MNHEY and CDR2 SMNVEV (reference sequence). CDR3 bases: TGTGCCAGCAGTTCAAATCCCCAAGAGACCCAGTACTTC. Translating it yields CASSSNPQETQYF.